These 25 T cell receptor beta chains came from one sample sequenced in a study of human T cells and chemical hapten exposure. TCRdb re-derived calls from the RACE reads in MiXCR, one entry per CDR3 protein. The data show approximately 86,000 distinct CDR3 sequences, roughly a tenth seen once. Regarding time point: patch test 3, about 24 weeks after DPC sensitization. The treatment was: therapeutic diphenylcyclopropenone sensitization with weekly scalp DPC. Sequencing used whole blood, obtained in connection with sensitization to the hapten diphenylcyclopropenone (DPC). All receptors come from a woman aged 25 to 39 with alopecia areata. Some clones in this sample may be carry-over from other donors' samples.

This chain links TRBV29-1 with TRBJ1-2; tentatively, D is TRBD1 (5 bases). The V and J ends lost 6 bases and 6 bases respectively, with 8 bases between them. The CDR3 extends over 10 amino acids. The germline CDR1 and CDR2 sequences are SQVTM and ANQGSEA. The CDR3 loop is CSVGDNGYTF. As DNA, the CDR3 is TGCAGCGTGGGGGATAATGGCTACACCTTC. Combining the CDR3 with reference TRBV29-1 and TRBJ1-2 gives the whole variable domain SAVISQKPSRDICQRGTSLTIQCQVDSQVTMMFWYRQQPGQSLTLIATANQGSEATYESGFVIDKFPISRPNLTFSTLTVSNMSPEDSSIYLCSVGDNGYTFGSGTRLTVV.

This clonotype was observed at least ten times. The rearrangement uses TRBV27 and TRBJ1-6; D gene unclear. CDR3 size: 18 residues. Trimming took off 5 bases at V and 0 bases at J, with 17 bases between the two ends. Per germline, CDR1 MNHEY and CDR2 SMNVEV (reference sequence). CDR3 sequence reads: CASSLYTSGSSYNSPLHF. The DNA of the CDR3 is TGTGCCAGCAGTCTGTACACCTCAGGAAGCTCCTATAATTCACCCCTCCACTTT.

This chain connects TRBV12-3 or TRBV12-4 to TRBJ2-7; 7 positions match TRBD2. With V trimmed by 6 bases and J by 2 bases, 13 bases remained unmatched. CDR3 length equals 16 residues. CDR3 bases: TGTGCCAGCAGCCACGGTAGACTAGCCTCCCCCTACGAGCAGTACTTC. Its protein product is CASSHGRLASPYEQYF.

In this sample, this clonotype turned up many times. J is TRBJ2-3 and V is TRBV29-1; 12 nucleotides align to TRBD2. The V gene's germline CDR1 is SQVTM and CDR2 ANQGSEA. This CDR3 is built from 13 residues. After removal of 4 bases from V and 8 bases from J, the junction contained 4 bases not matched to a gene. The CDR3 bases are TGCAGCGTTGCTAGCGGGAGGGCTGGTACGCAGTATTTT. Protein: CSVASGRAGTQYF.

In its sample, this clonotype was seen many times. V and J are TRBV27 and TRBJ2-1; TRBD2 matches at 8 bases. Germline assignment: CDR1 MNHEY and CDR2 SMNVEV (reference sequence). V trimming: 3 bases; J trimming: 2 bases; junction bases outside the gene matches: 6. The length of the CDR3 is 16 residues. The CDR3 spells CASSLGAGVAYNEQFF. The DNA of the CDR3 is TGTGCCAGCAGTTTGGGAGCGGGAGTGGCCTACAATGAGCAGTTCTTC.

The chain has TRBV18 and TRBJ1-2; 9 positions agree with TRBD1. V was clipped by 6 bases and J by 6 bases; unmatched bases: 14. CDR1 and CDR2 from the germline V gene are KGHSH and LQKENI. The length of the CDR3 is 16 residues. CDR3 coding DNA: TGTGCCAGCTCCCAAGGACAGGGGAAATTTGTGAATGGCTACACCTTC. It translates to CASSQGQGKFVNGYTF.

The J gene is TRBJ1-5, the V gene TRBV20-1, with D perhaps matching TRBD1 (6 bases). Per the germline V gene, CDR1 is DFQATT and CDR2 is SNEGSKA (reference sequence). The CDR3 is 14 residues long. The V and J ends lost 2 bases and 5 bases respectively, with 13 bases between them. CDR3 residues: CSARRGDWDQPQHF. The DNA for the CDR3 is TGCAGTGCTAGAAGGGGGGACTGGGATCAGCCCCAGCATTTT.

This clonotype was found many times. The V gene is TRBV7-2, the J gene TRBJ2-3; 12 bases fit TRBD2. Per germline, CDR1 SGHTA and CDR2 FQGNSA. The CDR3 totals 17 residues. V shed 0 bases, J shed 4 bases, and the junction held 5 bases outside the gene matches. CDR3 bases: TGTGCCAGCAGCTTAGCGGCTAGCGGGAGGGCCGCAGATACGCAGTATTTT. Its protein is CASSLAASGRAADTQYF.

This clonotype came up many times. The chain couples TRBV20-1 to TRBJ2-7, with D perhaps matching TRBD2 (6 bases). CDR3 size: 13 residues. The V end lost 6 bases, the J end lost 4 bases, and 16 bases lay between the germline ends. CDR1 is DFQATT and CDR2 is SNEGSKA in the germline V gene (reference sequence). The CDR3 region has the DNA TGCAGTGCCGCACCCGGGAGTGGTTACGAGCAGTACTTC. It yields the protein CSAAPGSGYEQYF.

The rearrangement uses TRBV28 and TRBJ2-5, with TRBD2 identical over 7 bases. Germline V gene lookup returns CDR1 MDHEN and CDR2 SYDVKM. Losses at the gene ends were 10 bases for V and 5 bases for J; bases not matched to a gene: 4. This CDR3 has 11 amino acids. The CDR3 sequence: CATLAGETQYF. CDR3 in DNA: TGTGCCACCTTAGCGGGTGAGACCCAGTACTTC.

This clonotype was recorded at least ten times. The genes are TRBV19 and TRBJ1-3; D is ambiguous. The CDR3 has 15 amino acids. Germline V gene lookup returns CDR1 LNHDA and CDR2 SQIVND (reference sequence). V dropped 4 bases and J dropped 0 bases, with 10 bases sitting between them. The CDR3: CASSKDRNSGNTIYF. The CDR3 region has the DNA TGTGCCAGTAGTAAGGACCGGAACTCTGGAAACACCATATATTTT.

Only a few counts were recorded for this clonotype. The chain recombines TRBV7-2 with TRBJ2-1; D is possibly TRBD2 (6 bases). Trimming stripped 5 bases from V and 16 bases from J, with 21 bases between. Germline V gene data show CDR1 as SGHTA and CDR2 as FQGNSA. The CDR3 runs to 13 residues. CDR3 sequence (DNA): TGTGCCAGCAGCACCGGGTGGGGGACTTTACCCTTCTTC. This codes for CASSTGWGTLPFF. Drawing the rest from reference TRBV7-2 and TRBJ2-1, the complete variable domain is GAGVSQSPSNKVTEKGKDVELRCDPISGHTALYWYRQSLGQGLEFLIYFQGNSAPDKSGLPSDRFSAERTGGSVSTLTIQRTQQEDSAVYLCASSTGWGTLPFFGPGTRLTVL.

This clonotype has at least ten counts. This rearrangement joins TRBV2 to TRBJ2-7, with D possibly being TRBD1 (6 bases). The V gene's germline CDR1 is SNHLY and CDR2 FYNNEI. V lost 5 bases to trimming and J lost 0 bases, with 20 bases between them. The CDR3 totals 17 residues. In nucleotides, the CDR3 is TGTGCCAGCAGTAAGACAGGCTGGGACCTGATCTCCTACGAGCAGTACTTC. This codes for CASSKTGWDLISYEQYF.

The table lists this clonotype with many counts. The genes are TRBV7-8 and TRBJ2-3; 9 bases line up with TRBD1. Losses at the gene ends were 5 bases for V and 6 bases for J; bases not matched to a gene: 6. The V gene's germline CDR1 is SGHVS and CDR2 FQNEAQ. The CDR3 spans 14 residues. CDR3 sequence reads: CASSTGQGTDTQYF. CDR3 bases: TGTGCCAGCAGCACGGGACAGGGTACGGATACGCAGTATTTT. Full variable domain (rest looked up from reference TRBV7-8 and TRBJ2-3): GAGVSQSPRYKVAKRGQDVALRCDPISGHVSLFWYQQALGQGPEFLTYFQNEAQLDKSGLPSDRFFAERPEGSVSTLKIQRTQQEDSAVYLCASSTGQGTDTQYFGPGTRLTVL.

This clonotype was detected a few times. The CDR3 here is CASSLGGSNEQYF. The CDR3, as DNA: TGTGCCAGCAGTTTAGGAGGCAGCAACGAGCAGTACTTC. The V and J genes are TRBV12-3 or TRBV12-4 and TRBJ2-7; D is unresolved. V lost 1 base, J lost 5 bases, and 9 bases lay in between. This CDR3 comprises 13 residues.

As concerns this clonotype: It may be a read error: a sequence one base away is much more abundant. The chain employs TRBV2 and TRBJ1-5, with D possibly being TRBD1 (6 bases). Between the trimmed V and J ends, which lost 2 bases and 7 bases, there was a span of 12 bases. The length of the CDR3 is 14 residues. Germline CDR1 SNHLY, CDR2 FYNNEI. CDR3 residues: CASSETPTGQPQHF. The CDR3 nucleotides read TGTGCCAGCAGTGAAACCCCCACAGGGCAGCCCCAGCATTTT.

The chain couples TRBV7-2 to TRBJ1-5; D is perhaps TRBD1 (6 bases). This CDR3 region has 15 residues. V dropped 2 bases and J dropped 4 bases, with 12 bases sitting between them. Germline lookup yields CDR1 SGHTA and CDR2 FQGNSA. This CDR3 reads CASSLRDIGNQPQHF. The DNA of the CDR3 is TGTGCCAGCAGCTTAAGGGACATAGGAAATCAGCCCCAGCATTTT.

This sequence joins TRBV28 and TRBJ1-2, with D uncertain. The CDR3 covers 14 residues. The V and J ends lost 0 bases and 4 bases respectively, with 9 bases between them. Germline values: CDR1 MDHEN, CDR2 SYDVKM. Here the CDR3 reads CASSLWTASYGYTF. The CDR3 region has the DNA TGTGCCAGCAGTTTATGGACGGCAAGCTATGGCTACACCTTC.

V and J are TRBV9 and TRBJ2-2; no clear D gene. Germline V gives CDR1 SGDLS, CDR2 YYNGEE. V was clipped by 0 bases and J by 0 bases, with 6 bases between them. The CDR3 totals 15 residues. CDR3 coding DNA: TGTGCCAGCAGCGTAGGGATAGCGAACACCGGGGAGCTGTTTTTT. It codes for CASSVGIANTGELFF.

The table lists this clonotype with a few counts. The rearrangement joins TRBV3-1 to TRBJ1-2, with D uncertain. Trimming removed 0 bases at V and 6 bases at J, with 11 bases between. This CDR3 comprises 14 residues. Looked up from germline, CDR1 is LGHDT and CDR2 is YNNKEL (reference sequence). The CDR3 nucleotides are TGTGCCAGCAGCCAAGACCTGAGGCCGGATGGCTACACCTTC. It encodes CASSQDLRPDGYTF.

The gene calls are TRBV7-2 and TRBJ2-5; a possible D gene is TRBD2 (6 bases). Germline assignment: CDR1 SGHTA and CDR2 FQGNSA. V was cut by 3 bases and J by 1 base, with 15 bases left in between. CDR3 size: 16 residues. The CDR3 loop reads CASSFNRAGSQETQYF. CDR3 in DNA: TGTGCCAGCAGCTTTAACCGTGCGGGAAGCCAAGAGACCCAGTACTTC.

This clonotype was counted only a few times. V gene TRBV10-1 combines with J gene TRBJ2-6, with unresolved D. The V gene's germline CDR1 is WNHNN and CDR2 SYGVQD (reference sequence). CDR3 length: 17 amino acids. V gave up 4 bases and J gave up 0 bases, with 13 bases separating them. The CDR3 bases are TGCGCCAGCAGTGGGGTTGACGGACGCTCTGGGGCCAACGTCCTGACTTTC. Amino acid sequence: CASSGVDGRSGANVLTF.

This chain connects TRBV7-2 to TRBJ2-6, with a possible D match to TRBD2 (6 bases). Trimming removed 1 base from V and 4 bases from J, with 14 bases in between. The CDR3 contains 17 residues. The germline CDR1 and CDR2 sequences are SGHTA and FQGNSA. CDR3 sequence reads: CASSLVGGLAGANVLTF. CDR3 nucleotides: TGTGCCAGCAGCTTAGTCGGTGGGCTAGCGGGGGCCAACGTCCTGACTTTC.

The rearrangement joins TRBV27 to TRBJ1-6; possible D gene TRBD1, 6 bases. The germline gives CDR1 MNHEY, CDR2 SMNVEV (reference sequence). CDR3 size: 16 residues. Trimming left V 5 bases short and J 6 bases short, with 17 bases between. The CDR3 loop reads CASSIGRGALNSPLHF. The CDR3 nucleotides read TGTGCCAGCAGTATAGGTCGGGGGGCGCTTAATTCACCCCTCCACTTT.

This clonotype is categorized as medium-sized. This chain joins TRBV7-9 and TRBJ1-1; TRBD1 is a possible D gene (6 bases). There are 17 residues in the CDR3. V was clipped by 3 bases and J by 0 bases, with 17 bases between them. Per the germline V gene, CDR1 is SEHNR and CDR2 is FQNEAQ (reference sequence). The CDR3 nucleotides read TGTGCCAGCAGCTTCGCATACACAGGGTCGATGAACACTGAAGCTTTCTTT. It encodes CASSFAYTGSMNTEAFF.